This paragraph covers one T cell receptor (beta chain) sequence. Its target is not known. Sequenced by immunoSEQ multiplex PCR; TCRdb stores in-frame clones only, minus some. Counted here are about 50,000 clones, about 92% occurring once; the ten biggest clones make up under 20%. Germline V gene data show CDR1 as SGHRS and CDR2 as YFSETQ. J lost 5 bases, V lost 2 bases, and 6 bases had no gene match. This CDR3 comprises 14 residues. This specimen comes from a study of lymphopenia after photon versus proton radiotherapy. Study-wide findings and caveats: Photon-treated patients lost naive T cells and TCR diversity; proton-treated stayed stable. Oligoclonal CD8+ Temra expansion after nadir drove photon patients' diversity drop. Survival link was tested only in deceased patients; proton benefit remains a possibility. Post-nadir TCR diversity decline inversely tracked overall survival among those who died.

The sequence was collected from a woman in her thirties or forties with cholangiocarcinoma. J is TRBJ1-1 and V is TRBV5-1; 7 positions agree with TRBD1. Sequences were derived from peripheral blood, sampled from a patient treated with photon-based radiotherapy. The CDR3 spells CASSLRGGWTEAFF. CDR3 sequence (DNA): TGCGCCAGCAGCTTAAGAGGGGGCTGGACTGAAGCTTTCTTT.